This TCR beta chain originates from a study of control samples from healthy donors and cancer patients (dated by TCRdb to 2019 to 2021). Its CDR3 holds 14 amino acids, cysteine through phenylalanine. Only the CDR3 part of the read is kept: 42 bases, read in frame from the first base. The germline V gene (reference sequence) specifies SEHNR as CDR1 and FQNEAQ as CDR2. Germline trimming amounts to 8 bases on V and 7 bases on J, with 13 as the count of junction bases outside the gene matches. The library was built by means of the immunoSEQ multiplex PCR assay. TCRdb took this table from immuneACCESS and kept in-frame rearrangements with V and J called. Such tables lack part of the clones; where checked against another copy, unresolved V genes explain under half of the gap, and the rest is unexplained. For this sample the table gives over 85,000 clones, of which approximately 88% were detected only once. The ten largest clones take up approximately 3.7% of the sample.

This clone was recorded only once. Its antigen is unknown. Base qualities are not provided; no much larger clone lies one nucleotide away. The TCR sequence derives from a woman aged 60-75 years with lung cancer. Specimen: PBMCs. The chain joins TRBV7-9 to TRBJ1-1, and 7 junction bases match TRBD1. The DNA reads TGTGCCAGCGGACGGCAGGGGGAAATGGGTGAAGCTTTCTTT. Translated, it reads CASGRQGEMGEAFF. Outside the CDR3, residues come from the reference TRBV7-9 and TRBJ1-1 proteins, so the full variable domain is: DTGVSQNPRHKITKRGQNVTFRCDPISEHNRLYWYRQTLGQGPEFLTYFQNEAQLEKSRLLSDRFSAERPKGSFSTLEIQRTEQGDSAMYLCASGRQGEMGEAFFGQGTRLTVV.